This section outlines one T cell receptor (beta chain) sequence together with its context. Its antigen is not known. The sample comes from a study of stem cell transplantation in POMP-related autoinflammatory disease. Study in general: Pre-transplant patients had naive-skewed CD4+ T cells and few CD8+ T cells. Regarding the study as a whole: PRAID patients trended toward lower TRB diversity and higher clonality in all analyzed T-cell subsets.

The assay was immunoSEQ multiplex PCR, and TCRdb's table has in-frame clones only and misses some. The profile covers some 30,000 clones, with 88% appearing a single time and more than 0.55% taken by the ten largest. The sequencing here drew on CD4+ T cells from PBMCs, taken before stem cell transplantation. The sequence was collected from a human donor with POMP-related autoinflammation and immune dysregulation (PRAID).

For the CDR3, the DNA is TGTGCCAGCAGCCATCTGGTGGGGCTACAGGGACTTTCCTACGAGCAGTACTTC. This translates into CASSHLVGLQGLSYEQYF. This rearrangement joins TRBV4-2 to TRBJ2-7; D tentatively fits TRBD1 or TRBD2 (6 bases each). The CDR3 sequence is 18 residues long. Germline CDR1 and CDR2: LGHNA and YNFKEQ. V lost 3 bases and J 1 base, leaving 22 bases between the germline ends.